Below are 21 T cell receptor beta chains sequenced from a single sample in a study of Tregs in tolerant kidney transplant recipients (dated by TCRdb to the late 2010s). The library was obtained by the immunoSEQ multiplex PCR assay. In TCRdb, the immuneACCESS table is reduced to in-frame sequences with V and J assigned. These tables do not hold every clone; where another copy was compared, an unresolved V gene accounts for under half, and the others remain unexplained. The table for this sample lists 200,000 to 300,000 clones; 80% to 85% of them were counted only once. About 0.64% of the sample belongs to the ten largest clones. The sample consisted of CD4+ T cells from blood. These receptors all come from a human donor in good health.

For this clone: Other DNA sequences of this sample code for an identical CDR3. The rearrangement links TRBV11-2 to TRBJ2-5; 7 bases fit TRBD2. J lost 2 bases, V lost 4 bases, and 1 base had no gene match. The CDR3 is 13 amino acids. Germline V CDR1 and CDR2: SGHAT, FQNNGV. DNA of the CDR3: TGTGCCAGCAGCTCGGGGGGTCAAGAGACCCAGTACTTC. It translates to CASSSGGQETQYF.

This clone was seen a single time. V gene TRBV7-2 combines with J gene TRBJ1-2; D is unresolved. The CDR3 runs 14 residues. Germline assignment: CDR1 SGHTA and CDR2 FQGNSA. The V gene lost 3 bases and the J gene lost 7 bases, with 15 bases spanning the gap. CDR3 in DNA: TGTGCCAGCAGCTTCCCCCGGGGTAGTCCTGGCTACACCTTC. The encoded protein is CASSFPRGSPGYTF.

With regard to this clone: The same CDR3 arises from other DNA sequences in this sample as well. The chain joins TRBV5-1 to TRBJ1-1; 8 nucleotides agree with TRBD1. This CDR3 has 14 amino acids. CDR1 and CDR2 (germline): SGHRS, YFSETQ. After removal of 2 bases from V and 3 bases from J, the junction contained 3 bases not matched to a gene. The DNA of the CDR3 is TGCGCCAGCAGCTTAGTGACAGGGGACACTGAAGCTTTCTTT. This gives the protein CASSLVTGDTEAFF.

V gene TRBV2 combines with J gene TRBJ1-1, with 8 bases matching TRBD1. V trimming: 7 bases; J trimming: 1 base; junction bases outside the gene matches: 11. Germline V lookup: CDR1 SNHLY, CDR2 FYNNEI. CDR3 length equals 16 residues. This chain's CDR3 is CASTRPPGQANTEAFF. DNA of the CDR3: TGTGCCAGCACCCGCCCCCCGGGACAGGCGAACACTGAAGCTTTCTTT.

This chain links TRBV15 with TRBJ2-1; no firm D call. Trimming cost V 5 bases and J 10 bases, with 18 bases left between them. Germline V lookup: CDR1 LNHNV, CDR2 YYDKDF (reference sequence). CDR3 length: 14 residues. The CDR3 spells CATSSPTVEWEQFF. For the CDR3, the DNA is TGTGCCACCAGCTCCCCTACGGTGGAGTGGGAGCAGTTCTTC.

This clone appeared once. The J gene is TRBJ2-1, the V gene TRBV19; D tentatively fits TRBD1 or TRBD2 (5 bases each). Germline CDR1 reads LNHDA; CDR2 reads SQIVND (reference sequence). The V gene lost 7 bases and the J gene lost 6 bases, with 22 bases spanning the gap. CDR3 size: 16 residues. The CDR3 DNA follows: TGTGCCAGTACTCTAGGGTGGACAACTGGAGGCAATGAGCAGTTCTTC. This codes for CASTLGWTTGGNEQFF.

The rearrangement links TRBV6-4 to TRBJ1-2; D possibly corresponds to TRBD1 (6 bases). The germline V gene encodes CDR1 MRHNA and CDR2 SNTAGT. The CDR3 consists of 15 residues. V was clipped by 0 bases and J by 8 bases, with 16 bases between them. The CDR3 region is CASSDSYYRASGYTF. In DNA form, the CDR3 reads TGTGCCAGCAGTGACTCCTACTACAGGGCGAGCGGCTACACCTTC.

The V and J genes are TRBV10-2 and TRBJ2-5; maybe TRBD2 (6 bases). V dropped 8 bases and J dropped 5 bases, with 12 bases sitting between them. Looked up from germline, CDR1 is WSHSY and CDR2 is SAAADI. The CDR3 contains 12 residues. The CDR3 sequence: CASGVGGETQYF. In nucleotides, the CDR3 is TGCGCCAGCGGAGTGGGAGGTGAGACCCAGTACTTC.

V gene TRBV5-1 combines with J gene TRBJ1-4, with a weak D call TRBD1 (5 bases). V shed 0 bases and J shed 11 bases, with 14 bases lying between them. This CDR3 contains 14 residues. From germline, CDR1 is SGHRS and CDR2 YFSETQ. CDR3: CASSLDQGLKKLFF. CDR3 coding DNA: TGCGCCAGCAGCTTGGATCAGGGTTTGAAGAAACTGTTTTTT.

V gene TRBV7-9 combines with J gene TRBJ2-3; the D gene is possibly TRBD2 (5 bases). CDR1 SEHNR and CDR2 FQNEAQ come from the germline V gene (reference sequence). V lost 5 bases to trimming and J lost 2 bases, with 14 bases between them. The CDR3 contains 15 residues. This CDR3 reads CASSPPADFTDTQYF. CDR3 DNA: TGTGCCAGCAGCCCCCCGGCGGACTTCACAGATACGCAGTATTTT.

The CDR3 is CASRKGQGGETQYF. In DNA, the CDR3 is TGTGCCAGCAGAAAGGGACAAGGAGGGGAGACCCAGTACTTC. The J gene is TRBJ2-5, the V gene TRBV7-9; D may correspond to TRBD1 or TRBD2 (6 bases each). CDR3 size: 14 residues. V lost 6 bases to trimming and J lost 5 bases, with 16 bases between them. The V gene's germline CDR1 is SEHNR and CDR2 FQNEAQ (reference sequence).

This clone occurred a few times. The V and J genes are TRBV6-5 and TRBJ2-5; 7 nucleotides align to TRBD2. V dropped 5 bases and J dropped 4; count of bases not matched to a gene: 7. Germline values: CDR1 MNHEY, CDR2 SVGAGI. This CDR3 spans 14 amino acids. CDR3 DNA sequence: TGTGCCAGCAGTCCACCCGGGACTATAGAGACCCAGTACTTC. Its protein product is CASSPPGTIETQYF.

The chain recombines TRBV5-8 with TRBJ2-7, with a possible D match to TRBD2 (6 bases). V was cut by 4 bases and J by 1 base, with 12 bases left in between. Germline lookup yields CDR1 SGHTS and CDR2 YDEGEE. The CDR3 length is 14 residues. The CDR3 region has the DNA TGTGCCAGCAGCCCGATAGCGGTATCCTACGAGCAGTACTTC. Translation gives CASSPIAVSYEQYF.

This chain connects TRBV20-1 to TRBJ2-1; D is unclear. The germline V gene encodes CDR1 DFQATT and CDR2 SNEGSKA (reference sequence). The length of the CDR3 is 11 residues. Trimming took off 6 bases at V and 5 bases at J, with 8 bases between the two ends. The chain's CDR3 is CSAPLHNEQFF. CDR3 bases: TGCAGTGCCCCACTCCACAATGAGCAGTTCTTC.

This clone appeared a few times. The rearrangement links TRBV6-1 to TRBJ1-5; D not certain. The CDR3 length is 14 residues. Trimming stripped 3 bases from V and 1 base from J, with 7 bases between. Germline CDR1 MNHNS, CDR2 SASEGT. DNA of the CDR3: TGTGCCAGCAGTGAGGAAGGGAGCAATCAGCCCCAGCATTTT. Amino acids: CASSEEGSNQPQHF.

The J gene is TRBJ2-7, the V gene TRBV9, with TRBD2 matching over 8 bases. This CDR3 comprises 16 residues. Germline loops: CDR1 SGDLS, CDR2 YYNGEE. Trimming removed 0 bases from V and 1 base from J; junction bases left unmatched: 6. The CDR3 loop reads CASSVDGGAVSYEQYF. The CDR3 nucleotides are TGTGCCAGCAGCGTAGACGGGGGGGCGGTGTCCTACGAGCAGTACTTC.

This clone was counted only a few times. The genes are TRBV13 and TRBJ2-7, with 10 bases identical to TRBD1. Germline V gene sequence: CDR1 PRHDT, CDR2 FYEKMQ (reference sequence). The trim removed 4 bases at V and 6 bases at J, leaving 6 bases unmatched. This CDR3 spans 14 amino acids. CDR3 coding DNA: TGTGCCAGCAGCTACCGGGACAGGGGTTCCGAGCAGTACTTC. Translated, it gives CASSYRDRGSEQYF.

This sequence joins TRBV29-1 and TRBJ1-4; TRBD1 is a possible D gene (6 bases). V shed 4 bases and J shed 0 bases, with 15 bases lying between them. The CDR3 has 16 amino acids. Germline V gives CDR1 SQVTM, CDR2 ANQGSEA. CDR3 DNA: TGCAGCGTTGCCACAGGGTATCTTTCAACTAATGAAAAACTGTTTTTT. It codes for CSVATGYLSTNEKLFF.

This clone was seen more than once but under ten times. The V call is TRBV10-3, the J call TRBJ1-1, with D uncertain. Trimming cost V 4 bases and J 1 base, with 7 bases left between them. This CDR3 has 13 residues. Per the germline V gene, CDR1 is ENHRY and CDR2 is SYGVKD. The CDR3 here is CAISAHGNTEAFF. CDR3 coding DNA: TGTGCCATCAGTGCGCACGGGAACACTGAAGCTTTCTTT.

The chain uses TRBV7-8 and TRBJ2-2; TRBD2 matches at 12 bases. CDR1 and CDR2 from the germline V gene are SGHVS and FQNEAQ. This CDR3 region has 17 residues. With 2 bases clipped from V and 9 bases from J, the junction kept 10 bases outside the gene matches. The DNA of the CDR3 is TGTGCCAGCAGCTTATCCCGCGCTAGCGGGGGGGCGAGGGAGCTGTTTTTT. This codes for CASSLSRASGGARELFF. The whole variable domain, remainder taken from reference TRBV7-8 and TRBJ2-2, is GAGVSQSPRYKVAKRGQDVALRCDPISGHVSLFWYQQALGQGPEFLTYFQNEAQLDKSGLPSDRFFAERPEGSVSTLKIQRTQQEDSAVYLCASSLSRASGGARELFFGEGSRLTVL.

In this sample, this clone turned up a few times. This chain joins TRBV11-1 and TRBJ1-2; D perhaps matches TRBD1 (5 bases). V lost 2 bases, J lost 2 bases, and 21 bases lay in between. There are 18 residues in the CDR3. Germline assignment: CDR1 SGHAT and CDR2 FQDESV (reference sequence). As DNA, the CDR3 is TGTGCCAGCAGCTTAATCGCTGCCGGGACCCCATCGAACTATGGCTACACCTTC. Residues: CASSLIAAGTPSNYGYTF.